Sequencing of this TCR beta chain was carried out in a study of T cells in narcolepsy. Overall study context: Donors had narcolepsy type 1 or type 2, or were healthy controls. General study findings and limits: Same-patient CSF and blood CD4+ T cell clonotypes included HCRT-specific and TRIB2-specific autoreactive ones. Autoreactive clonotypes reportedly recurred in blood of same and different patients, not controls.

The CDR3 sequence is 13 residues long. V was clipped by 0 bases and J by 6 bases, with 7 bases between them. CDR1 is SGHTA, CDR2 FQGTGA, per germline. Sequenced by immunoSEQ multiplex PCR; TCRdb stores in-frame clones only, minus some. The sample contains tens of thousands of clones, approximately 81% of which appear only once. In the case of this clone: Its target is unknown.

The sample taken for sequencing was memory (CD45RA-) CD4+ T cells from blood. This chain links TRBV7-3 with TRBJ2-3, with D perhaps matching TRBD1 (5 bases). This TCR came from a human donor in good health. CDR3 nucleotides: TGTGCCAGCAGCTTAACGGGGCCCGATACGCAGTATTTT. Amino acid sequence: CASSLTGPDTQYF. The full variable domain, in which reference TRBV7-3 and TRBJ2-3 provide the parts outside the CDR3, is GAGVSQTPSNKVTEKGKYVELRCDPISGHTALYWYRQSLGQGPEFLIYFQGTGAADDSGLPNDRFFAVRPEGSVSTLKIQRTERGDSAVYLCASSLTGPDTQYFGPGTRLTVL.